Listed below are T cell receptor beta chains from one sample, sequenced in a study of blood T cells in healthy people across ages. TCRdb reprocessed the 5' RACE reads with MiXCR, giving one entry per CDR3 protein. The data hold 1.5 million to 2 million distinct CDR3 sequences, with around half observed a single time. The sequenced sample consisted of blood. These receptors all come from a woman aged 40 to 49 in good health. CDR3s include the opening cysteine and the closing phenylalanine or tryptophan. A D gene is named only where the DNA matches it firmly. Some rows have no size entry. The others give once, few or many, or a class for an expanded clone.

d_call j_call v_call clone_size cdr3_nt cdr3_aa
TRBD1 TRBJ2-1 TRBV20-1 few TGCAGTGCTCTCCCCTACAGGGGGTCGTCCACCTACAATGAGCAGTTCTTC CSALPYRGSSTYNEQFF
TRBD2 TRBJ2-5 TRBV5-1 few TGCGCCAGCAGCGGAGGGACTAGCGTTGAGACCCAGTACTTC CASSGGTSVETQYF
TRBD2 TRBJ2-3 TRBV7-2 few TGTGCCAGCAGCCGGGCGGCCGGAGCGGGGAGTGATACGCAGTATTTT CASSRAAGAGSDTQYF
. TRBJ2-7 TRBV25-1 few TGTGCCAGCAGCTCCCCTGGGGGGATCCACGAGCAGTACTTC CASSSPGGIHEQYF
TRBD1 TRBJ1-1 TRBV3-1 . TGTGCCAGCAGCCAAGCCCAGGGGGCTAGGGTGAACACTGAAGCTTTCTTT CASSQAQGARVNTEAFF
. TRBJ1-4 TRBV6-5 . TGTGCCAGCAGGAAGGGAAACTCGGACGGAAAACTGTTTTTT CASRKGNSDGKLFF
TRBD1 TRBJ1-5 TRBV2 . TGTGCCAGCAGTGAGGACAGGGAGGGGGATCAGCCCCAGCATTTT CASSEDREGDQPQHF
TRBD1 TRBJ1-5 TRBV10-3 few TGTGCCATCAGTGGGACAGGGGGCGTCAATCAGCCCCAGCATTTT CAISGTGGVNQPQHF
TRBD1 TRBJ2-5 TRBV6-2/TRBV6-3 few TGTGCCAGCAGTTCCAGACTCCCGGGACAGGGGCAAGAGACCCAGTACTTC CASSSRLPGQGQETQYF
TRBD1 TRBJ2-3 TRBV5-1 few TGCGCCAGCAGCCAGAGGGACAGGGAGCGGGATACGCAGTATTTT CASSQRDRERDTQYF
TRBD1 TRBJ2-4 TRBV11-1 . TGTGCCAGCAGCGATTCTCTACCGGGACAGGAAAACATTCAGTACTTC CASSDSLPGQENIQYF
. TRBJ2-1 TRBV14 once TGTGCCAGCAGCGACACGGACAGCGTCTATGAGCAGTTCTTC CASSDTDSVYEQFF
. TRBJ2-1 TRBV2 . TGTGCCAGCACACGACAGGAGCTTCAAGAGACCCAGTTCTTC CASTRQELQETQFF
TRBD1 TRBJ2-7 TRBV11-2 . TGTGCCAGCAGCTTAGGAAGGGGACAGGGGGTCTACGAGCAGTACTTC CASSLGRGQGVYEQYF
TRBD2 TRBJ2-5 TRBV7-7 . TGTGCTAGCAGCTTAGGAGCGGGGACCCAAGAGACCCAGTACTTC CASSLGAGTQETQYF
. TRBJ2-3 TRBV4-3 many TGCGCCAGCAGCCAAGAAGGGTCCGGAATACATACGCAGTATTTT CASSQEGSGIHTQYF
. TRBJ2-6 TRBV6-5 . TGTGCCAGCACCCCAGGGGCATACGGGGCCAACGTCCTGACTTTC CASTPGAYGANVLTF
TRBD2 TRBJ2-5 TRBV2 . TGTGCCAGCAGCGAGCGGATAGTAGCGGGGTGGGAGACCCAGTACTTC CASSERIVAGWETQYF
TRBD1 TRBJ1-4 TRBV7-9 . TGTGCCAGCAGCTCTACAGGGGAGAGGGGAAAACTGTTTTTT CASSSTGERGKLFF
TRBD1 TRBJ1-2 TRBV5-5 . TGTGCCAGCAGCTTGGATCCTGGGTCGGGACAGGGGTGTGGCTACACCTTC CASSLDPGSGQGCGYTF
. TRBJ2-7 TRBV7-2 . TGTGCCAGCAGCTTAGGAAGCGGGCGACTCTCCTACGAGCAGTACTTC CASSLGSGRLSYEQYF
TRBD2 TRBJ2-1 TRBV4-3 . TGCGCCAGCAGCCAATCCCTAGCGGGGGGCCTTCAGTTCTTC CASSQSLAGGLQFF
TRBD1 TRBJ1-6 TRBV10-3 few TGTGCCATCAGGGAGAGGGGGCGCGGTAATTCACCCCTCCACTTT CAIRERGRGNSPLHF
TRBD2 TRBJ2-5 TRBV28 . TGTGCCAGCAGTTCCCCCCTTGGGACAGGAGCGGGAGGGGAGACCCAGTACTTC CASSSPLGTGAGGETQYF
. TRBJ1-1 TRBV20-1 few TGCAGTGCTAGAGATTACCGGGGGGCCCAAAACACTGAAGCTTTCTTT CSARDYRGAQNTEAFF
. TRBJ2-1 TRBV7-2 . TGTGCCAGCAGCTTCCGGGGTAGCGGCCGGGAGACCCAGTTCTTC CASSFRGSGRETQFF
TRBD1 TRBJ1-1 TRBV20-1 . TGCAGTGCTAGAGGCAGGCAGGGGGCCGAGGCTTTCTTT CSARGRQGAEAFF
. TRBJ1-4 TRBV14 . TGTGCCAGCAGCCAAGAAGGGCGACGAGGTGAAAAACTGTTTTTT CASSQEGRRGEKLFF
. TRBJ2-7 TRBV6-2/TRBV6-3 . TGTGCCAGCAGTTCAGAAGTCTACGAGCAGTACTTC CASSSEVYEQYF
. TRBJ1-6 TRBV7-3 . TGTGCCAGCAGCTTATTGGGGCGGGATTCACCCCTCCACTTT CASSLLGRDSPLHF
. TRBJ2-7 TRBV28 once TGTGCCAGCAGTCCCCCGGCGGTACAATCCTACGAGCAGTACTTC CASSPPAVQSYEQYF
. TRBJ2-1 TRBV5-1 . TGCGCCAGCAGCTCTGCCCGGGGGTGCAGAGATGAGCAGTTCTTC CASSSARGCRDEQFF
. TRBJ2-3 TRBV20-1 . TGCAGTATACACGGGGGCGTCACAGATACGCAGTATTTT CSIHGGVTDTQYF
. TRBJ2-1 TRBV15 . TGTGCCACCAGCAGAGATACGCGGGGACATGAGCAGTTCTTC CATSRDTRGHEQFF
. TRBJ1-1 TRBV6-2/TRBV6-3 . TGTGCCAGCAGAAGAAGAGCATGGGGGACTGAAGCTTTCTTT CASRRRAWGTEAFF
. TRBJ2-3 TRBV20-1 . TGCAGTGCTAGAGTGACACAATCAGATACGCAGTATTTT CSARVTQSDTQYF
. TRBJ2-4 TRBV2 . TGTGCCAGCAGTGAAGCAGGGGTCAATGAGCAGTACTTC CASSEAGVNEQYF
. TRBJ1-5 TRBV7-8 . TGTGCCAGCAACTTCCTTTTAGGCATTGGCAATCAGCCCCAGCATTTT CASNFLLGIGNQPQHF
. TRBJ2-7 TRBV20-1 . TGCAGTGCTAGAGACCGACAGAGCGCCTACGAGCAGTACTTC CSARDRQSAYEQYF
. TRBJ2-3 TRBV7-3 few TGTGCCAGCAGCTCAGAGACACTAAGCACAGATACGCAGTATTTT CASSSETLSTDTQYF
TRBD2 TRBJ2-1 TRBV29-1 many TGCAGCGGTCGGGCGGTGGGCGGGGGGTACAATGAGCAGTTCTTC CSGRAVGGGYNEQFF
TRBD2 TRBJ2-7 TRBV7-2 many TGCGCCAGCAGCCCCGGACTAGCGGGATCCTACGAGCAGTACTTC CASSPGLAGSYEQYF
. TRBJ2-1 TRBV4-1 few TGCGCCAGCAGCCAAGATCAGGCTTTGGGCAATGAGCAGTTCTTC CASSQDQALGNEQFF
TRBD1 TRBJ2-4 TRBV20-1 few TGCAGTGCTAGTAGGGGACAGGGGGTCAAAAACATTCAGTACTTC CSASRGQGVKNIQYF
TRBD1 TRBJ2-5 TRBV10-3 . TGTGCCATCAGTGTCCGACAGGGCGAGACCCAGTACTTC CAISVRQGETQYF
. TRBJ1-5 TRBV6-1 . TGTGCCAGCAGCCCACTCGGGACACCTAATAGCAATCAGCCCCAGCATTTT CASSPLGTPNSNQPQHF
TRBD1 TRBJ2-7 TRBV12-3/TRBV12-4 . TGTGCCAGCAGGGCCGGGACAGGGGGCTTCTACGAGCAGTACTTC CASRAGTGGFYEQYF
. TRBJ2-7 TRBV28 few . CASSSSLRSSYEQYF
TRBD1 TRBJ2-7 TRBV6-2/TRBV6-3 . TGTGCCAGCAGTTACCAACCGGGACAGGTAAAGCAGTACTTC CASSYQPGQVKQYF
. TRBJ2-5 TRBV29-1 many TGCAGCGTTACTCCAGGGGAAGAGACCCAGTACTTC CSVTPGEETQYF
. TRBJ1-5 TRBV21-1 . TGTGCCAGCAGCACGCGGGACGGGGACTACTATGGCAATCAGCCCCAGCATTTT CASSTRDGDYYGNQPQHF
. TRBJ2-1 TRBV2 . TGTGCCAGCCTCAGGGACCCCCTGGGGAATGAGCAGTTCTTC CASLRDPLGNEQFF